This T cell receptor beta chain is drawn from a study of cytomegalovirus exposure and HLA in healthy donors (TCRdb year 2017). Describing the broader study: An earlier analysis of fewer than 750 of the donors reported about 260 Gb of sequence data and 117 million unique TCR beta sequences obtained from roughly 170 million T cells. An early release covering more than 500 HLA-typed donors comprised about 300 gigabases of sequencing data and 65 million to 100 million unique TCR sequences. Of the roughly 430 genotyped donors, roughly 80% fell in the genetic ancestry cluster associated with self-reported Caucasian donors. The study aimed to test whether cataloging public T cell receptors could reveal signatures of past pathogen exposure. The study used immunosequencing to profile the T cell repertoires of 600 to 850 subjects and linked those repertoires to cytomegalovirus serostatus. A separate validation cohort of some 130 different subjects was used in addition to the roughly 700-subject first cohort. High-throughput TCR immunosequencing, statistical association of individual TCRs with disease status, and machine learning were combined to predict cytomegalovirus infection status. A later analysis re-examined previously published TCR beta repertoires from around 670 donors and added high-resolution HLA genotyping to investigate patterns of TCR occurrence. The later analysis used no new phenotypic data to find candidate immune exposures, relying instead on TCR beta sequences and their occurrence across donors. An earlier analysis of several hundred of the donors applied high-throughput TCR beta sequencing to assess whether each TCR beta V gene segment acted as functional or pseudogenic. Alongside the repertoire data, information on donor age, sex, ethnicity and CMV serostatus was compiled. A later genetic analysis used genome-wide SNP genotypes for 398 of the 666 donors, treating that subset as a discovery cohort. All discovery cohort repertoires had been generated on a single sequencing platform. Both class I and class II loci were covered by HLA typing, at four-digit resolution. The number of donors typed differed by locus, with roughly 629-640 for A, B, C, DRB1 and DQB1, about 500 for DQA1, 600 to 610 for DPA1, and approximately 470 for DPB1. Several DR-DQ haplotypes were handled as single units for association and clustering because linkage in the cohort was strong. Among roughly 400 genotyped donors of the cohort, an average of approximately 240,000 unique TCR beta nucleotide sequences was sequenced per donor, of which 15% to 20% were non-productive. Summary of the overall study and its limitations: A later genetic analysis associated a missense DCLRE1C variant with V-gene and J-gene trimming of TCR beta chains, and an independent cohort replicated the association. The authors suggested that the approach could potentially be generalized to other disease states and immunological phenotypes. Several of the top co-occurrence clusters appeared to be linked to parvovirus B19, influenza, CMV and Epstein-Barr virus, according to a later analysis. In a later genetic analysis, fewer N-insertions in productive TCRs were reported among donors in an Asian-associated ancestry cluster than the approximately 630-donor mean. An earlier analysis of approximately 600 of the donors showed that most TCR beta V segments appeared in productive rearrangements either about 90% or about 30% of the time, which broadly matched IMGT annotations. The study listed 164 TCR beta chains as associated with cytomegalovirus. The sequencing pipeline was judged likely to have produced a cluster of highly shared sequence variants as a technical artifact. The presence/absence analyses assumed that sequencing depth was roughly uniform across donors, and that assumption may not be true. Specific HLA alleles were associated with roughly 17,000 TCR beta sequences at a false discovery rate of 0.05 in a later analysis. The classifier was reported to diagnose cytomegalovirus status with high specificity and sensitivity in both the original cohort and the validation cohort. The 87-base-pair reads could not distinguish some IMGT-functional V segments, including TRBV6-2 and TRBV6-3, so those segments were excluded. According to a later analysis, most CMV-associated TCR beta chains appeared to be HLA-restricted, and the HLA associations seemed to be driven largely by CMV exposure. A further reported finding was that TCR beta sequences accurately predicted the HLA-A and HLA-B alleles for most subjects in the first cohort. Most TCR sequences were seen in very few donors, while some public TCRs were found in many individuals. A later analysis found that TCR association rates varied across HLA loci, with DRB1 alleles showing the most associated TCRs and HLA-C alleles the fewest. HLA typing was unavailable for some donors at each locus, so association tests used only the typed subset. For the cohort, immune exposure information was limited to CMV serostatus. Because counts were too low, 15 or so rarely observed V segments, including chromosome 9 orphons, were excluded from the earlier analysis of some 590 of the donors. Strong co-occurrence of HLA alleles, especially DR and DQ, made assigning TCR associations to individual alleles difficult. Linkage disequilibrium might explain the correlated functional status among segregating V segments, but an unknown experimental factor could not be ruled out. This cohort had only TCR beta chains sequenced, and the lack of alpha or paired-chain data limited which features could be detected. In vitro tests confirmed that three of the cytomegalovirus-associated TCR beta chains recognize cytomegalovirus antigens. A later analysis found that HLA-associated TCR beta chains were more clonally expanded and had lower generation probabilities than equally common non-associated chains.

The protocol used for the library was the immunoSEQ multiplex PCR assay. A mixture of 60 forward primers for TCR Vbeta segments and 13 reverse primers for TCR Jbeta segments was used in the multiplex PCR. A multiplex PCR assay on genomic DNA amplified the CDR3 region of rearranged TCR beta genes. On the Illumina HiSeq System, the amplified TCR beta libraries were sequenced as 87-base-pair reads. The authors' pipeline ran thus. In a later analysis, tens of millions of unique TCR beta chains were counted across the 650 to 700 repertoires, and approximately 9.9 million of these chains were shared by at least two donors. To remove PCR and sequencing errors, raw reads were error-corrected and collapsed into unique sequences using a nearest-neighbor algorithm that merged closely related sequences. CDR3 sequences were aligned to IMGT reference sequences to assign V, D and J gene segments. For a sequence to be retained, at least a six-nucleotide match to both a V gene segment and a J gene segment was required. Rearrangements were called productive when the CDR3 lacked stop codons and stayed in frame with V and J; all others were non-productive. CDR3 was defined by IMGT convention, running from the second conserved V-encoded cysteine to the conserved J-encoded phenylalanine. Sequences without an unambiguous match to a single V gene segment were excluded from the earlier analysis of over 500 of the donors. In an earlier analysis of 587 of the donors, V segments were called functional above 56.7% productive rearrangements and were called segregating when the between-donor standard deviation exceeded 5%. A statistical classification framework was built to diagnose cytomegalovirus status from the catalog of TCR beta chain sequences. In a later analysis, TCR nucleotide sequences were compared against IMGT/GENE-DB human TR gene sequences so that V and J genes could be assigned. The TCRdist pipeline was used in a later analysis to assign CDR3 sequences and most-parsimonious VDJ recombination scenarios. In a later analysis, each TCR beta chain was defined by its CDR3 amino acid sequence together with its V-gene family, and reads without a unique V-gene family were excluded. In a later analysis, 500 to 650 highly shared, low-generation-probability nucleotide sequences were removed to address suspected cross-contamination and a sequencing artifact. In a later analysis, a clonal expansion index for each public chain was calculated from normalized within-repertoire ranks of inferred template counts. In a later analysis, generation probabilities were computed using a VDJ recombination model fitted to out-of-frame rearrangements, and the results were checked against IGoR. In a later analysis, hypergeometric tests were used to score TCR-TCR, TCR-HLA and TCR-CMV co-occurrence, with a repertoire-size bias correction applied to TCR pairs. A later analysis estimated false discovery rates by permuting HLA or CMV assignments 20 times. In a later analysis, co-occurring TCRs were grouped using DBSCAN, and TCRdist sequence similarity was added for clustering within HLA-allele-positive subsets. Repertoires with fewer than 30,000 or more than 120,000 public chains, plus five repertoires with anomalous nucleotide sharing, were excluded from co-occurrence clustering. TCRdb provides this immuneACCESS table in a form limited to in-frame rearrangements. Some clones are lacking; in checked studies, under half of them reflect an unresolved V gene, and why the rest are absent is not known. V, J and clone size are taken as reported in that table, and D and trimming were inferred from the DNA itself. The sample yields approximately 140,000 clones; approximately 80% were counted once. Around 3% of the sample is taken by the ten largest.

This clone has just one count. No cognate antigen has been identified for it. Base qualities are missing; no much larger clone stands one base away. The cohort consisted of some 730 healthy bone marrow donors. At the time of sampling, every cohort member was nominally healthy, though immune exposures that went unrecorded were likely present. The donor was CMV seronegative and belonged to the group of 352 seronegative cohort members. A peripheral blood sample was provided by each donor, and peripheral blood mononuclear cells were used for TCR beta sequencing. The Qiagen DNeasy Blood Extraction Kit was used to extract genomic DNA from the blood cell samples. From the germline V gene, CDR1 is LGHNT and CDR2 is FRNRAP. The CDR3 runs 15 residues from the cysteine to the phenylalanine. Here the CDR3 DNA is all that survives: 45 bases in frame from base 1. V has 6 bases trimmed and J has 2 bases trimmed; junction bases matching no gene number 6.

The sequenced sample was PBMCs. The TCR originated in a boy younger than 10 in good health and CMV-seronegative. The rearrangement combines TRBV12-5 with TRBJ2-3; a stretch of 9 junction bases matches TRBD1. CDR3 loop: CASGPGTGFTDTQYF. In nucleotides, the sequence is TGTGCTAGTGGCCCCGGGACAGGGTTCACAGATACGCAGTATTTT.